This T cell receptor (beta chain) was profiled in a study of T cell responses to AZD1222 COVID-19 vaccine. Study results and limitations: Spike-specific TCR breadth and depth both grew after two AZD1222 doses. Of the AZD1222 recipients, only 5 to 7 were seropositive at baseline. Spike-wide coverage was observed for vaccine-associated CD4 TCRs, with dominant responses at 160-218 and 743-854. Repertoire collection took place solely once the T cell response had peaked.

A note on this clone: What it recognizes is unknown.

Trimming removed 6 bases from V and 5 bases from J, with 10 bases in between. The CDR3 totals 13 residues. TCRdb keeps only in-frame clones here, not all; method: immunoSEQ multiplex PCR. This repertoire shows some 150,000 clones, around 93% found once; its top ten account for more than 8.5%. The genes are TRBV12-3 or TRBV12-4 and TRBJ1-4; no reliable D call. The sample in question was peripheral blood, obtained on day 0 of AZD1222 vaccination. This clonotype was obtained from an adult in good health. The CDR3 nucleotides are TGTGCCAGCAGCTCTCGGGTGAATGAAAAACTGTTTTTT. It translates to CASSSRVNEKLFF.